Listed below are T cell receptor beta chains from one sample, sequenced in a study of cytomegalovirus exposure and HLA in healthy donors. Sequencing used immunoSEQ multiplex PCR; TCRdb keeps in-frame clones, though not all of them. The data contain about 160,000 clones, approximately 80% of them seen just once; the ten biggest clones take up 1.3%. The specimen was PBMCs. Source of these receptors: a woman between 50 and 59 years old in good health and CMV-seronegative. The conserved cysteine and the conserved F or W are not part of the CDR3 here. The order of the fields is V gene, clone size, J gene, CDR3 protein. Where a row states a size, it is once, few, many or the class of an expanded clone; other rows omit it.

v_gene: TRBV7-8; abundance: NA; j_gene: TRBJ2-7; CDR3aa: ASSPGLAVYGQY
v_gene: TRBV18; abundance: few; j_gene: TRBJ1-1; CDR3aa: ASSPGQGSWGGTEAF
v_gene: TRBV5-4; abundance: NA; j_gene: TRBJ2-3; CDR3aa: ASSPGQGRVDTQY
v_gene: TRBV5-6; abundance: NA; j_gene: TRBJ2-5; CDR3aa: ASSSLAGVSVETQY
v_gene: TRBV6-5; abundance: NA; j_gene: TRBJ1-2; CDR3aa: ASSRPAQGNYGYT
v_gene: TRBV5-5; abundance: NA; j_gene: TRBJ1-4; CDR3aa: ASSLWLGEKLF
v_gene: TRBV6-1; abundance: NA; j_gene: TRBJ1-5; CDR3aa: ASSDQGLGGTPQH
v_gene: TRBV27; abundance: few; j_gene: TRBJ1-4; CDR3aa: ASSLSPGLGGEKLF
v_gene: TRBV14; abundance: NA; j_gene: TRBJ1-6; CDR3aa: ASSQGLLYNSPLH
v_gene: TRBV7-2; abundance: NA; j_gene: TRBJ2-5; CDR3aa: ASSSRTSGNKETQY
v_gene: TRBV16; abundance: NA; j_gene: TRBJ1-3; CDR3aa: ASSQSVSNSGNTIY
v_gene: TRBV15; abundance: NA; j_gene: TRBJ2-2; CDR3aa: ATSRDMGTANTGELF
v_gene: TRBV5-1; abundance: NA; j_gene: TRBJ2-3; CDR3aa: ATSSGGLDTQY
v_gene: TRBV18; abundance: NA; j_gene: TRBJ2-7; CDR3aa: ASSPGRDEQY
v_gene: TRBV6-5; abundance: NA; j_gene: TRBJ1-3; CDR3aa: ASRQQGTWGNTIY
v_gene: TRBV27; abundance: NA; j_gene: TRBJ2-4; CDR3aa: ASSSIQGGIESIQY
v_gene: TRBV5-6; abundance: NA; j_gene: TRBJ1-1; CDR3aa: ASSLGVGTGRYKEAF
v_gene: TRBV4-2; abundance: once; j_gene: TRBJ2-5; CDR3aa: ASSQEGLAGVRETQY
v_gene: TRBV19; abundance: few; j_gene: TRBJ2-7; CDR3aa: ASSMGWMTGPSFEQY
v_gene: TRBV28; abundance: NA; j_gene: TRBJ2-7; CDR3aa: ASSLGDIRGEQY
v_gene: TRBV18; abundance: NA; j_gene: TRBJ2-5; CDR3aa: ASSPNVQGAVGTQY
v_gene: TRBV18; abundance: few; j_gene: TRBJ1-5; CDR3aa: ASSPRGQSNQPQH
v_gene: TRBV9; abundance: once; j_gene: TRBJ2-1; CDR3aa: ASSPLWYGPQVVTEQF
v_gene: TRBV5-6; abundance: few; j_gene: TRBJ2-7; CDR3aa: ASHEGAGLY